Presented here are 20 T cell receptor beta chains from one specimen sequenced in a study of CD8 T cells in ankylosing spondylitis. TCRdb itself ran the 5' RACE reads through MiXCR, one entry per CDR3 protein. The sample records 100,000 to 150,000 distinct CDR3 sequences, around 7% being singletons. The sequenced material came from blood, either unsorted or a sorted T cell fraction (not recorded which). The receptor set was obtained from a male donor with ankylosing spondylitis or in good health (not recorded which).

This clonotype was seen at least ten times. This chain joins TRBV20-1 and TRBJ1-1; no clear D gene. The germline V gene has CDR1 DFQATT and CDR2 SNEGSKA (reference sequence). The V end was cut by 7 bases, the J end by 2 bases, with 8 bases between. This CDR3 region has 11 residues. CDR3 nucleotides: TGCAGTGTTTTAGGAAACACTGAAGCTTTCTTT. Encoded protein: CSVLGNTEAFF.

Many counts were recorded for this clonotype. The chain recombines TRBV20-1 with TRBJ2-4; TRBD2 is a possible D gene (5 bases). From germline, CDR1 is DFQATT and CDR2 SNEGSKA (reference sequence). CDR3 length equals 16 residues. The V gene lost 6 bases and the J gene lost 1 base, with 19 bases spanning the gap. The CDR3 reads CSALVIEGDAKNIQYF. CDR3 nucleotide sequence: TGCAGTGCGTTGGTGATTGAGGGTGACGCCAAAAACATTCAGTACTTC.

This clonotype showed up many times. This chain joins TRBV28 and TRBJ2-4; 7 nucleotides agree with TRBD1. CDR1 and CDR2 (germline): MDHEN, SYDVKM. The junction had 13 bases not matched to a gene; V was cut back by 5 bases and J by 3 bases. The CDR3 has 17 amino acids. The CDR3 loop is CASSRPGQVGGKNIQYF. In DNA, the CDR3 is TGTGCCAGCAGTCGACCTGGACAGGTTGGGGGCAAAAACATTCAGTACTTC.

Concerning this clonotype itself: Possible read error: a much larger clone is one base away. The chain has TRBV27 and TRBJ1-1, with a possible D match to TRBD1 (6 bases). Looked up from germline, CDR1 is MNHEY and CDR2 is SMNVEV (reference sequence). The V gene lost 8 bases and the J gene lost 7 bases, with 20 bases spanning the gap. The CDR3 sequence is 14 residues long. For the CDR3, the DNA is TGTGCCAGCCCCGGCGGGGCAGGGGCGGGTGAAGCTTTCTTT. Its translation is CASPGGAGAGEAFF.

The sample holds many counts of this clonotype. The chain has TRBV7-9 and TRBJ2-5; D possibly matches TRBD1 or TRBD2 (5 bases each). This CDR3 spans 17 amino acids. V was cut by 3 bases and J by 4 bases, with 21 bases left in between. Per the germline V gene, CDR1 is SEHNR and CDR2 is FQNEAQ (reference sequence). CDR3 sequence (DNA): TGTGCCAGCAGCTTGGGTGACAGAGAAACTACTAGAGAGACCCAGTACTTC. This codes for CASSLGDRETTRETQYF.

This clonotype was recorded at least ten times. The chain uses TRBV7-2 and TRBJ2-2; 7 bases align to TRBD2. Germline CDR1 SGHTA, CDR2 FQGNSA. CDR3 length equals 16 residues. Trimming took 2 bases from V and 5 from J; bases not matched to a gene: 8. The CDR3 region has the DNA TGTGCCAGCAGCTTACGTATTGCGGGAGTTACCGGGGAGCTGTTTTTT. Residues: CASSLRIAGVTGELFF.

The chain joins TRBV19 to TRBJ2-1, with 8 nucleotides matching TRBD2. Germline values: CDR1 LNHDA, CDR2 SQIVND (reference sequence). Trimming removed 3 bases from V and 3 bases from J; junction bases left unmatched: 4. This CDR3 comprises 15 residues. In DNA, the CDR3 is TGTGCCAGTAGTATCAGCGGGGGCATCTACAATGAGCAGTTCTTC. Amino acids: CASSISGGIYNEQFF. Complete variable domain (other parts from reference TRBV19 and TRBJ2-1): DGGITQSPKYLFRKEGQNVTLSCEQNLNHDAMYWYRQDPGQGLRLIYYSQIVNDFQKGDIAEGYSVSREKKESFPLTVTSAQKNPTAFYLCASSISGGIYNEQFFGPGTRLTVL.

This clonotype was seen repeatedly, ten times or more. This chain connects TRBV3-1 to TRBJ2-2, with 8 bases aligning to TRBD2. There are 17 residues in the CDR3. Per the germline V gene, CDR1 is LGHDT and CDR2 is YNNKEL (reference sequence). V gave up 0 bases and J gave up 4 bases; unmatched junction bases: 7. CDR3 sequence reads: CASSQDREGVGTGELFF. CDR3 bases: TGTGCCAGCAGCCAAGATCGGGAGGGAGTCGGCACCGGGGAGCTGTTTTTT.

This chain connects TRBV11-3 to TRBJ2-2; perhaps TRBD2 as D (5 bases). With 0 bases removed from V and 1 base from J, the gap between germline ends came to 12 bases. The germline V gene has CDR1 SGHNT and CDR2 YENEEA. This CDR3 is built from 17 residues. The CDR3 nucleotides are TGTGCCAGCAGCTTAGATCTGTTGGCGGGGAACACCGGGGAGCTGTTTTTT. It specifies CASSLDLLAGNTGELFF.

In this sample, this clonotype turned up many times. V gene TRBV5-1 combines with J gene TRBJ2-5; D remains ambiguous. Germline V gene sequence: CDR1 SGHRS, CDR2 YFSETQ. Trimming cost V 4 bases and J 2 bases, with 15 bases left between them. The CDR3 sequence is 15 residues long. The CDR3 DNA follows: TGCGCCAGCAGCCTCTACCCTTGGCGGCAAGAGACCCAGTACTTC. This codes for CASSLYPWRQETQYF.

This clonotype was recorded many times. V is TRBV10-1 and J is TRBJ2-2; TRBD2 might be the D (6 bases). The CDR3 totals 16 residues. Trimming shortened V by 4 bases and J by 4 bases, and 16 bases separated the two germline ends. Germline V gene sequence: CDR1 WNHNN, CDR2 SYGVQD (reference sequence). The CDR3 nucleotides read TGCGCCAGCAGTGGAAGCCTCCGCGGGGTCACCGGGGAGCTGTTTTTT. Amino acid sequence: CASSGSLRGVTGELFF.

This clonotype was recorded many times. The gene calls are TRBV29-1 and TRBJ1-1; D might be TRBD1 (5 bases). The CDR3 is 13 amino acids. Germline values: CDR1 SQVTM, CDR2 ANQGSEA. The V and J ends lost 6 bases and 0 bases respectively, with 11 bases between them. CDR3 sequence: CSVLQVLNTEAFF. CDR3 nucleotides: TGCAGCGTCCTACAGGTCCTGAACACTGAAGCTTTCTTT.

This clonotype has ten or more counts. The V and J genes are TRBV9 and TRBJ2-1; tentative D call: TRBD2 (7 bases). Trimming left V 0 bases short and J 8 bases short, with 18 bases between. CDR3 length: 16 residues. Germline assignment: CDR1 SGDLS and CDR2 YYNGEE. The CDR3 DNA sequence: TGTGCCAGCAGCGTAGTGGGGGGGGGCCGACTAGATGAGCAGTTCTTC. Encoded protein: CASSVVGGGRLDEQFF.

This clonotype was detected many times. The J gene is TRBJ2-1, the V gene TRBV5-1; D may be TRBD2 (6 bases). Trimming removed 0 bases at V and 6 bases at J, with 13 bases between. The germline gives CDR1 SGHRS, CDR2 YFSETQ. The CDR3 is made up of 15 amino acids. In DNA form, the CDR3 reads TGCGCCAGCAGCTTGGGTGACAGCGGGTCCAATGAGCAGTTCTTC. It yields the protein CASSLGDSGSNEQFF.

This clonotype was detected a few times. The chain carries TRBV7-9 and TRBJ2-7; D is unresolved. V was cut by 5 bases and J by 0 bases, with 11 bases left in between. Per germline, CDR1 SEHNR and CDR2 FQNEAQ (reference sequence). This CDR3 has 14 amino acids. CDR3 sequence reads: CASSPQSFSYEQYF. DNA of the CDR3: TGTGCCAGCAGCCCCCAGAGTTTCTCCTACGAGCAGTACTTC.

This clonotype was seen many times. The V and J genes are TRBV12-3 or TRBV12-4 and TRBJ1-5; 7 nucleotides align to TRBD1. CDR3 length: 13 residues. V trimming: 5 bases; J trimming: 5 bases; junction bases outside the gene matches: 3. CDR3 residues: CASSRTGDQPQHF. The CDR3 coding sequence is TGTGCCAGCAGTCGGACAGGCGATCAGCCCCAGCATTTT.

The sample holds many counts of this clonotype. The chain joins TRBV7-3 to TRBJ2-3; D is possibly TRBD1 (6 bases). Trimming shortened V by 5 bases and J by 3 bases, and 9 bases separated the two germline ends. Germline CDR1 is SGHTA and CDR2 is FQGTGA. This CDR3 is built from 13 residues. This CDR3 is CASSTTGTDTQYF. Written as DNA, the CDR3 is TGTGCCAGCAGCACTACAGGGACAGATACGCAGTATTTT.

This clonotype appeared many times. The V gene is TRBV12-3 or TRBV12-4, the J gene TRBJ1-6; 9 bases are a match to TRBD1. The CDR3 loop spans 15 amino acids. With V trimmed by 3 bases and J by 6 bases, 3 bases remained unmatched. The CDR3 nucleotides read TGTGCCAGCAGTTTGACAGGGGGGATTAATTCACCCCTCCACTTT. Translation: CASSLTGGINSPLHF.

This clonotype was seen many times. The chain has TRBV6-2 or TRBV6-3 and TRBJ2-1; D remains unclear. There are 13 residues in the CDR3. Germline V CDR1 and CDR2: MNHEY, SVGEGT. The V and J ends lost 4 bases and 7 bases respectively, with 11 bases between them. CDR3 DNA: TGTGCCAGCAGTTCCCCGAATGGGAATGAGCAGTTCTTC. Protein sequence: CASSSPNGNEQFF.

This clonotype was counted ten times or more. The genes are TRBV5-1 and TRBJ2-2; no reliable D call. The V gene lost 0 bases and the J gene lost 0 bases, with 6 bases spanning the gap. Germline V gives CDR1 SGHRS, CDR2 YFSETQ. CDR3 length equals 15 residues. CDR3 amino acids: CASSLDSPNTGELFF. CDR3 DNA sequence: TGCGCCAGCAGCTTGGACTCCCCGAACACCGGGGAGCTGTTTTTT.